Below are 32 T cell receptor beta chains sequenced from a single sample in a study of CD8 T cells in ankylosing spondylitis. MiXCR, run by TCRdb on the 5' RACE reads, gives a single entry per CDR3 protein. Of some 290,000 distinct CDR3 sequences in the sample, 15% to 20% were seen once. The sample taken for sequencing was blood, either unsorted or a sorted T cell fraction (not recorded which). Receptors were obtained from a male donor with ankylosing spondylitis or in good health (not recorded which).

This clonotype was found a few times. J is TRBJ2-3 and V is TRBV12-3 or TRBV12-4; the D gene is possibly TRBD2 (5 bases). This CDR3 is 14 amino acids long. V lost 0 bases to trimming and J lost 1 base, with 5 bases between them. The CDR3 DNA sequence: TGTGCCAGCAGTTTAGCGCGGGGCACAGATACGCAGTATTTT. It codes for CASSLARGTDTQYF.

The CDR3 region is CSVEKGRRSEAFF. In DNA, the CDR3 is TGCAGCGTTGAAAAGGGACGGCGAAGTGAAGCTTTCTTT. The chain links TRBV29-1 to TRBJ1-1, with TRBD1 as a possible D gene (5 bases). Germline V gene data show CDR1 as SQVTM and CDR2 as ANQGSEA. The CDR3 covers 13 residues. Trimming stripped 2 bases from V and 7 bases from J, with 14 bases between.

This sequence joins TRBV5-1 and TRBJ2-1, with D perhaps matching TRBD1 (6 bases). This CDR3 spans 14 amino acids. Germline loops: CDR1 SGHRS, CDR2 YFSETQ. Trimming took off 3 bases at V and 7 bases at J, with 14 bases between the two ends. CDR3 nucleotide sequence: TGCGCCAGCAGCTCCAGGGGAACGGGGAATGAGCAGTTCTTC. This encodes CASSSRGTGNEQFF.

This clonotype has a handful of counts. The V and J genes are TRBV11-2 and TRBJ2-1; D call uncertain. The CDR3 is made up of 14 amino acids. The germline CDR1 and CDR2 sequences are SGHAT and FQNNGV. The germline V and J ends were trimmed by 2 bases and 5 bases, with 10 bases remaining between them. In DNA form, the CDR3 reads TGTGCCAGCAGCTTAATAGAGGTCCACAATGAGCAGTTCTTC. Protein: CASSLIEVHNEQFF.

This clonotype was detected only a few times. The chain has TRBV4-2 and TRBJ1-1, with D tentatively TRBD1 (6 bases). The length of the CDR3 is 16 residues. Germline V CDR1 and CDR2: LGHNA, YNFKEQ. Trimming took off 1 base at V and 0 bases at J, with 12 bases between the two ends. CDR3 bases: TGTGCCAGCAGCCAAGCGTTCGGGACATTGAACACTGAAGCTTTCTTT. The encoded protein is CASSQAFGTLNTEAFF.

The rearrangement joins TRBV18 to TRBJ2-7; D perhaps matches TRBD1 (5 bases). Trimming removed 2 bases from V and 3 bases from J, with 8 bases in between. The CDR3 contains 13 residues. Per the germline V gene, CDR1 is KGHSH and CDR2 is LQKENI. The CDR3 here is CASSPGAHYEQYV. The CDR3 coding sequence is TGTGCCAGCTCACCAGGGGCACACTACGAGCAGTACGTC.

The table lists this clonotype with many counts. This chain links TRBV11-2 with TRBJ2-3; TRBD2 is a possible D gene (5 bases). CDR1 and CDR2 (germline): SGHAT, FQNNGV. This CDR3 has 19 residues. Trimming took off 1 base at V and 1 base at J, with 21 bases between the two ends. The chain's CDR3 is CASSLGLPGWLVRTDTQYF. The CDR3 nucleotides are TGTGCCAGCAGCTTAGGACTGCCGGGGTGGCTAGTTCGCACAGATACGCAGTATTTT.

The sample holds a few counts of this clonotype. The rearrangement links TRBV5-5 to TRBJ2-7, with 7 bases matching TRBD2. CDR3 size: 16 residues. J lost 2 bases, V lost 4 bases, and 12 bases had no gene match. Germline V gives CDR1 SGHKS, CDR2 YYEKEE (reference sequence). CDR3 amino acids: CASSIRELADPYEQYV. The CDR3 DNA follows: TGTGCCAGCAGCATCCGGGAGCTAGCGGACCCCTACGAGCAGTACGTC.

This clonotype was found many times. The V and J genes are TRBV15 and TRBJ1-1; D might be TRBD1 (6 bases). Deletions cut 5 bases from V and 1 base from J, with 11 bases between. CDR1 and CDR2 from the germline V gene are LNHNV and YYDKDF (reference sequence). This CDR3 region has 14 residues. CDR3: CATSEGGPNTEAFF. In DNA, the CDR3 is TGTGCCACCAGCGAGGGGGGGCCGAACACTGAAGCTTTCTTT.

V is TRBV12-3 or TRBV12-4 and J is TRBJ1-5; D unresolved. V gave up 2 bases and J gave up 7 bases, with 9 bases separating them. The CDR3 length is 13 residues. The CDR3 sequence is CASSLTSGQPQHF. DNA for the CDR3: TGTGCCAGCAGTTTAACTTCCGGCCAGCCCCAGCATTTT.

The chain combines TRBV2 with TRBJ2-7; a possible D gene is TRBD1 (5 bases). CDR1 and CDR2 from the germline V gene are SNHLY and FYNNEI. The CDR3 spans 12 residues. V was clipped by 6 bases and J by 1 base, with 7 bases between them. The CDR3 region is CASRDMSYEQYV. The DNA of the CDR3 is TGTGCCAGCAGGGACATGTCCTACGAGCAGTACGTC.

V usage is TRBV3-1 and J usage is TRBJ2-1, with 8 positions matching TRBD2. CDR1 and CDR2 (germline): LGHDT, YNNKEL (reference sequence). This CDR3 spans 15 amino acids. Losses at the gene ends were 0 bases for V and 7 bases for J; bases not matched to a gene: 5. The CDR3 bases are TGTGCCAGCAGCCAAGAGAGTCGCGGGGGGAATGAGCAGTTCTTC. It is translated as CASSQESRGGNEQFF.

The rearrangement uses TRBV20-1 and TRBJ2-3, with TRBD2 identical over 9 bases. CDR1 is DFQATT, CDR2 SNEGSKA, per germline (reference sequence). The CDR3 has 19 residues. V gave up 0 bases and J gave up 0 bases; unmatched junction bases: 13. CDR3 region: CSARDFSGRGPSSTDTQYF. In DNA, the CDR3 is TGCAGTGCTAGAGATTTTAGCGGGAGAGGACCTAGTAGCACAGATACGCAGTATTTT.

In this sample, this clonotype turned up a few times. The genes are TRBV11-2 and TRBJ2-3; 9 bases line up with TRBD1. The CDR3 length is 16 residues. Trimming removed 2 bases from V and 4 bases from J; junction bases left unmatched: 7. From germline, CDR1 is SGHAT and CDR2 FQNNGV. Here the CDR3 reads CASSLYLRTGADTQYF. The CDR3 region has the DNA TGTGCCAGCAGCTTATATCTAAGGACAGGGGCAGATACGCAGTATTTT.

This clonotype has a handful of counts. This sequence joins TRBV6-1 and TRBJ2-5, with 11 bases lining up with TRBD2. J lost 2 bases, V lost 2 bases, and 4 bases had no gene match. Germline V gives CDR1 MNHNS, CDR2 SASEGT. This CDR3 comprises 16 residues. The CDR3 sequence is CASSETGTSGQETQYF. Here the CDR3 DNA reads TGTGCCAGCAGTGAAACCGGGACTAGCGGACAAGAGACCCAGTACTTC.

This clonotype showed up just a few times. This sequence joins TRBV10-1 and TRBJ1-1, with D perhaps matching TRBD1 (5 bases). The CDR3 totals 13 residues. The germline CDR1 and CDR2 sequences are WNHNN and SYGVQD (reference sequence). The V and J ends lost 4 bases and 1 base respectively, with 7 bases between them. CDR3 protein: CASSGTKNTEAFF. The CDR3 coding sequence is TGCGCCAGCAGTGGGACAAAGAACACTGAAGCTTTCTTT.

The chain combines TRBV28 with TRBJ1-6, with D possibly matching TRBD1 (6 bases). The ends were cut back, 6 bases at V and 0 bases at J, with 12 bases in the middle. The germline V gene has CDR1 MDHEN and CDR2 SYDVKM. This CDR3 spans 16 amino acids. The CDR3 sequence is CASSSGQSSYNSPLHF. The CDR3 DNA follows: TGTGCCAGCAGCTCAGGACAGAGCTCCTATAATTCACCCCTCCACTTT. The complete variable domain, with remaining parts taken from reference TRBV28 and TRBJ1-6, reads DVKVTQSSRYLVKRTGEKVFLECVQDMDHENMFWYRQDPGLGLRLIYFSYDVKMKEKGDIPEGYSVSREKKERFSLILESASTNQTSMYLCASSSGQSSYNSPLHFGNGTRLTVT.

This clonotype was counted only a few times. This chain connects TRBV12-3 or TRBV12-4 to TRBJ2-1, with TRBD1 identical over 10 bases. CDR3 length: 14 amino acids. The chain's CDR3 is CATGTGAIHNEQFF. The CDR3 nucleotides are TGTGCGACCGGGACAGGGGCGATACACAATGAGCAGTTCTTC.

This chain links TRBV10-3 with TRBJ1-1; possibly TRBD1 for D (5 bases). Germline CDR1 and CDR2: ENHRY and SYGVKD. CDR3 length equals 16 residues. V was shortened by 6 bases and J by 1 base, with 18 bases between the two germline ends. CDR3 residues: CAISAGSGRGNTEAFF. In nucleotides, the CDR3 is TGTGCCATCAGCGCCGGCTCGGGACGGGGGAACACTGAAGCTTTCTTT.

This clonotype was seen a single time. V usage is TRBV3-1 and J usage is TRBJ1-6, with TRBD1 matching 9 bases. The ends lost 4 bases at V and 11 bases at J; junction bases unmatched: 15. This CDR3 comprises 17 residues. Germline CDR1 reads LGHDT; CDR2 reads YNNKEL (reference sequence). The DNA of the CDR3 is TGTGCCAGCAGCCCTACCGTGAGGACAGGGGAAGGTACACCCCTCCACTTT. Translated, it gives CASSPTVRTGEGTPLHF.

J is TRBJ2-5 and V is TRBV7-9, with D possibly being TRBD1 (5 bases). This CDR3 region has 16 residues. Germline V gene sequence: CDR1 SEHNR, CDR2 FQNEAQ (reference sequence). Trimming shortened V by 6 bases and J by 1 base, and 18 bases separated the two germline ends. The CDR3 here is CASRPSQTATQETQYF. In DNA form, the CDR3 reads TGTGCCAGCAGACCAAGCCAGACAGCCACCCAAGAGACCCAGTACTTC.

DNA for the CDR3: TGCGCCAGCAGCGCAAGGACAGGGCTCACCGGGGAGCTGTTTTTT. It yields the protein CASSARTGLTGELFF. V usage is TRBV5-1 and J usage is TRBJ2-2; 8 bases are a match to TRBD1. J gave up 4 bases and V 4 bases, and 6 bases lay outside the gene matches. CDR3 length equals 15 residues. Germline V gene sequence: CDR1 SGHRS, CDR2 YFSETQ.

This clonotype was observed a handful of times. The gene calls are TRBV5-1 and TRBJ2-5, with D hard to call. CDR3 length: 14 amino acids. Trimming shortened V by 1 base and J by 3 bases, and 10 bases separated the two germline ends. Per germline, CDR1 SGHRS and CDR2 YFSETQ. The CDR3 spells CASSLSVAEETQYF. For the CDR3, the DNA is TGCGCCAGCAGCTTGTCGGTGGCAGAAGAGACCCAGTACTTC.

The rearrangement uses TRBV7-2 and TRBJ2-4; no clear D. The germline CDR1 and CDR2 sequences are SGHTA and FQGNSA. There are 15 residues in the CDR3. Trimming left V 3 bases short and J 1 base short, with 10 bases between. The CDR3 loop reads CASSFPAFAKNIQYF. The CDR3 DNA reads TGTGCCAGCAGCTTCCCAGCATTCGCCAAAAACATTCAGTACTTC. The full variable domain, completed using reference TRBV7-2 and TRBJ2-4, is GAGVSQSPSNKVTEKGKDVELRCDPISGHTALYWYRQSLGQGLEFLIYFQGNSAPDKSGLPSDRFSAERTGGSVSTLTIQRTQQEDSAVYLCASSFPAFAKNIQYFGAGTRLSVL.

This clonotype came up many times. The chain uses TRBV10-3 and TRBJ2-5, with D maybe TRBD2 (6 bases). The CDR3 runs 14 residues. Germline CDR1 is ENHRY and CDR2 is SYGVKD. The ends were cut back, 4 bases at V and 2 bases at J, with 11 bases in the middle. The CDR3 is CAISGNGGQETQYF. The CDR3 nucleotides read TGTGCCATCAGTGGTAACGGGGGTCAAGAGACCCAGTACTTC.

This chain joins TRBV4-1 and TRBJ2-5; the D gene is possibly TRBD1 (6 bases). Germline CDR1 MGHRA, CDR2 YSYEKL. V dropped 1 base and J dropped 5 bases, with 17 bases sitting between them. The CDR3 has 16 amino acids. This CDR3 is CASSQGSGAMGETQYF. The CDR3 DNA is TGCGCCAGCAGCCAAGGGTCAGGGGCAATGGGGGAGACCCAGTACTTC.

In its sample, this clonotype was seen a few times. The chain combines TRBV20-1 with TRBJ2-1, with 8 positions matching TRBD2. V gave up 5 bases and J gave up 2 bases; unmatched junction bases: 11. Germline V CDR1 and CDR2: DFQATT, SNEGSKA (reference sequence). The CDR3 spans 16 residues. CDR3: CSAPPSGGGAYNEQFF. In DNA, the CDR3 is TGCAGTGCTCCGCCGAGCGGGGGTGGGGCCTACAATGAGCAGTTCTTC.

This clonotype was counted only a few times. This chain uses TRBV20-1 with TRBJ2-7, with a weak D call TRBD1 (5 bases). CDR3 length: 14 residues. V lost 3 bases and J 1 base, leaving 13 bases between the germline ends. Germline CDR1 reads DFQATT; CDR2 reads SNEGSKA (reference sequence). CDR3 amino acids: CSASGAESSYEQYV. Written as DNA, the CDR3 is TGCAGTGCTAGTGGGGCAGAGAGTTCCTACGAGCAGTACGTC.

The chain employs TRBV15 and TRBJ1-2; D unclear. The CDR3 contains 14 residues. Between the trimmed V and J ends, which lost 2 bases and 4 bases, there was a span of 11 bases. The germline V gene has CDR1 LNHNV and CDR2 YYDKDF (reference sequence). Here the CDR3 reads CATSRRRSSYGYTF. The CDR3 DNA reads as TGTGCCACCAGCAGAAGAAGATCTTCCTATGGCTACACCTTC.

This clonotype was seen more than once but under ten times. The chain combines TRBV5-1 with TRBJ2-5; tentatively, D is TRBD2 (6 bases). This CDR3 region has 15 residues. Germline loops: CDR1 SGHRS, CDR2 YFSETQ. V gave up 2 bases and J gave up 0 bases, with 11 bases separating them. CDR3 DNA sequence: TGCGCCAGCAGCTTATCGTCGGGGGACCAAGAGACCCAGTACTTC. Protein sequence: CASSLSSGDQETQYF.

This clonotype was seen a few times. The chain recombines TRBV5-1 with TRBJ2-5; D is possibly TRBD2 (6 bases). V lost 5 bases, J lost 2 bases, and 10 bases lay in between. The V gene's germline CDR1 is SGHRS and CDR2 YFSETQ. This CDR3 has 13 residues. The CDR3 here is CASREGGQETQYF. For the CDR3, the DNA is TGCGCCAGCAGGGAGGGCGGACAAGAGACCCAGTACTTC.

On this clonotype: This may come from a read error, since a much larger clone is one base off. This chain joins TRBV7-6 and TRBJ2-3; 8 bases align to TRBD2. The CDR3 length is 16 residues. CDR1 is SGHVS, CDR2 FNYEAQ, per germline. The CDR3 coding sequence is TGTGTCAGCAGAGCGGGAGCAAAGATGAGCACAGATACGCAGTATTTT. Its translation: CVSRAGAKMSTDTQYF.